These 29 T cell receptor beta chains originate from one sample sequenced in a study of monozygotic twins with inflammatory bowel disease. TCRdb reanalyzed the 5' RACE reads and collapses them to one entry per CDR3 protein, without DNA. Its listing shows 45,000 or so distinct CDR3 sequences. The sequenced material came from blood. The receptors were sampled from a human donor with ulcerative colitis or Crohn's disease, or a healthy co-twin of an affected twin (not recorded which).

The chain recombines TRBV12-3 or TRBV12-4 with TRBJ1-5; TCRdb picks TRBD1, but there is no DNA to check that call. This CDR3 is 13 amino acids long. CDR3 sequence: CASTPDSNQPQHF.

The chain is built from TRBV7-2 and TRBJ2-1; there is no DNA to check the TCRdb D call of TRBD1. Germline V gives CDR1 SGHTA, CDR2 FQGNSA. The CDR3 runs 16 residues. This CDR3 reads CASSPWGGGPYNEQFF. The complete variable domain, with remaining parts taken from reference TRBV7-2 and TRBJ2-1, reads GAGVSQSPSNKVTEKGKDVELRCDPISGHTALYWYRQSLGQGLEFLIYFQGNSAPDKSGLPSDRFSAERTGGSVSTLTIQRTQQEDSAVYLCASSPWGGGPYNEQFFGPGTRLTVL.

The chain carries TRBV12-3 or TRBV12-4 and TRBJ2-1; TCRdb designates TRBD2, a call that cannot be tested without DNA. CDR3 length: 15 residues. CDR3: CASSPRTSGRGEQFF.

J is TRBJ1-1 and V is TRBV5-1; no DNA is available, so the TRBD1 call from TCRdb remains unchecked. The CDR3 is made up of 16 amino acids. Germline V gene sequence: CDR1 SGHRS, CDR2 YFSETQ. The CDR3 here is CASSLVTGAQNTEAFF.

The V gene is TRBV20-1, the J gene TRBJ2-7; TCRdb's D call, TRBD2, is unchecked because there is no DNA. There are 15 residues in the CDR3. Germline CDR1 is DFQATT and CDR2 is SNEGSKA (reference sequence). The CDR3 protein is CSALNTGKAGDEQYF.

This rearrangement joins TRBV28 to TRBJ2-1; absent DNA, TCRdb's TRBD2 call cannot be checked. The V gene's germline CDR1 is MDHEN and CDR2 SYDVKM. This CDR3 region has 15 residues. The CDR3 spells CASSILAELGYEQFF.

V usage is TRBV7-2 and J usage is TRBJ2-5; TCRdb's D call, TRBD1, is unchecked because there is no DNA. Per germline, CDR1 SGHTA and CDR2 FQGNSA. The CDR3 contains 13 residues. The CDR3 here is CASTGRVLETQYF.

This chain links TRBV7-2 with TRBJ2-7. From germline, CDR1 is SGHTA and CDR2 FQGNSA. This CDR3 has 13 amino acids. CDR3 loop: CASSLGAYYEQYF.

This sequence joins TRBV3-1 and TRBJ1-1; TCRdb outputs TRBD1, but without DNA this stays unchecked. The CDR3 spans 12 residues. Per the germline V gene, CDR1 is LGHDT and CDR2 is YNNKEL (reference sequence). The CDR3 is CASRQKGVVALF. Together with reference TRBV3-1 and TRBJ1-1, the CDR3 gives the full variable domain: DTAVSQTPKYLVTQMGNDKSIKCEQNLGHDTMYWYKQDSKKFLKIMFSYNNKELIINETVPNRFSPKSPDKAHLNLHINSLELGDSAVYFCASRQKGVVALFGQGTRLTVV.

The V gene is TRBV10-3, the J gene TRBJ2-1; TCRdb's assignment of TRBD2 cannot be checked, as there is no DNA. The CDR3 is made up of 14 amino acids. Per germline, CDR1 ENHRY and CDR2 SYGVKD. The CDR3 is CALRGEGKYNEQFF.

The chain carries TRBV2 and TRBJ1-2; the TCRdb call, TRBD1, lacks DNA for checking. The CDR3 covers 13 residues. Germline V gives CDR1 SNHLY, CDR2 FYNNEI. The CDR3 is CASSNPTGYGYTF.

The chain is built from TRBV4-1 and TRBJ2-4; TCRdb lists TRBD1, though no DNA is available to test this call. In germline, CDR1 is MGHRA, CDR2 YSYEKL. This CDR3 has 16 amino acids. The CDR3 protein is CASSQEQGLAKNMQYF.

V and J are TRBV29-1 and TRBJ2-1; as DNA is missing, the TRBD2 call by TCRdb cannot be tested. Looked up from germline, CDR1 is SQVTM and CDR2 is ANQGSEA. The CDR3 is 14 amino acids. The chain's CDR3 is CSVDPGLTYNEQFF.

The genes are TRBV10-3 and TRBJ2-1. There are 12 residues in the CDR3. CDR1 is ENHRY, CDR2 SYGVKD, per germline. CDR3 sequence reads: CAISDLSDEQFF.

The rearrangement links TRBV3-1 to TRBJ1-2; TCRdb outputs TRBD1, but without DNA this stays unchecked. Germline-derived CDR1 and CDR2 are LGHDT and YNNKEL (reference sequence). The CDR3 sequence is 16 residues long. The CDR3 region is CASSQATVTGTYGYTF.

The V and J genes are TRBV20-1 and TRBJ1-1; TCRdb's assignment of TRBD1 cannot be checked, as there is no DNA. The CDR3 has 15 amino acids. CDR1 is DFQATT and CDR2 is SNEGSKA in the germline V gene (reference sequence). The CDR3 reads CSARVNQGANTEAFF.

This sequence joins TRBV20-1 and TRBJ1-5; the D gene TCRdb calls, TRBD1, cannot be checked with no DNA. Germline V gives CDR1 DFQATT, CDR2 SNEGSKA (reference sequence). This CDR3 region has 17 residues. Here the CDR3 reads CSARDKGFTGPNQPQHF.

This chain's CDR3 is CASSLGLVQPQHF. The chain has TRBV7-2 and TRBJ1-5. The CDR3 runs 13 residues. Germline V CDR1 and CDR2: SGHTA, FQGNSA.

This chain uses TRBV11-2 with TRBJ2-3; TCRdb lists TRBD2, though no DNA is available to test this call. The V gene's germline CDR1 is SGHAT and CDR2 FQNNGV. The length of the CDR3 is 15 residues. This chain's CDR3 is CASSPSGGYTDTQYF.

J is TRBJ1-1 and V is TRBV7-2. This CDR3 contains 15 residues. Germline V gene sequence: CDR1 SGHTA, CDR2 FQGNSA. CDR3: CASSLEGRFLTEAFF.

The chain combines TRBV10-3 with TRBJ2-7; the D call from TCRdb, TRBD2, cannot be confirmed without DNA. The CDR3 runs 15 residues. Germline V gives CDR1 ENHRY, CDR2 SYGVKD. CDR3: CAISKAGGPVNEQYF.

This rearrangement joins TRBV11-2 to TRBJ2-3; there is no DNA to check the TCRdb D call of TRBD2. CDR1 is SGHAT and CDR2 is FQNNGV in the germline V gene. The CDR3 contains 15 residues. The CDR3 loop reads CASSSTSGETDTQYF.

The CDR3 reads CASSESLVRPSEQFF. J is TRBJ2-1 and V is TRBV10-1; without DNA, the TCRdb call of TRBD2 cannot be checked. Germline CDR1 and CDR2: WNHNN and SYGVQD (reference sequence). This CDR3 contains 15 residues.

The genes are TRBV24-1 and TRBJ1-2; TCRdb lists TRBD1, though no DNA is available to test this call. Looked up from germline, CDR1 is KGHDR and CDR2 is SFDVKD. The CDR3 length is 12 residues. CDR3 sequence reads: CATSDYRAGYTF.

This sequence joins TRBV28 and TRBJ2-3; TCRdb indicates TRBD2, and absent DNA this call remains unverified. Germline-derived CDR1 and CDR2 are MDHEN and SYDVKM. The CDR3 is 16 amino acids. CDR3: CASSLPTSGSTDTQYF. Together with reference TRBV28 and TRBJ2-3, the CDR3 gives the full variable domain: DVKVTQSSRYLVKRTGEKVFLECVQDMDHENMFWYRQDPGLGLRLIYFSYDVKMKEKGDIPEGYSVSREKKERFSLILESASTNQTSMYLCASSLPTSGSTDTQYFGPGTRLTVL.

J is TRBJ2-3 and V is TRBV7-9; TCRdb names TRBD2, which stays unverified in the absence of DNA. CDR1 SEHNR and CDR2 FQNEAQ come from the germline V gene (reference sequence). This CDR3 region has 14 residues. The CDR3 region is CASSPGTSRDTQYF.

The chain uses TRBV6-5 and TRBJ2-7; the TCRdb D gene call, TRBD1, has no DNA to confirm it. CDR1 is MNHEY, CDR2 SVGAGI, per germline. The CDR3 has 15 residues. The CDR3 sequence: CASSSPGTGRNEQYF.

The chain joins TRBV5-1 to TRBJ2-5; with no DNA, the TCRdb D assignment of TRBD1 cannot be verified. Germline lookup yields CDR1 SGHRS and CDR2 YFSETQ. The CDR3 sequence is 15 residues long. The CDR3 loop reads CASSITTGEGETQYF.

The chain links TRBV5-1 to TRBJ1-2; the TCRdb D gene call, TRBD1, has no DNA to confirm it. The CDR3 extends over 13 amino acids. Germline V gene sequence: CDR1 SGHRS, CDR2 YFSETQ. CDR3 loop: CASSYQTGDGYTF.